This T cell receptor beta chain was observed in a study of cytomegalovirus exposure and HLA in healthy donors. The germline gives CDR1 WNHNN, CDR2 SYGVQD (reference sequence). This CDR3 comprises 15 residues. The V and J ends lost 0 bases and 0 bases respectively, with 9 bases between them. Measured with immunoSEQ multiplex PCR; TCRdb has only the in-frame clones, and not every one. The data contain about 98,000 clones, roughly nine tenths of them singletons. Separate from the 666-subject first cohort was the approximately 120-subject validation cohort, to which the donors belonged. The TCR originated in a man in his late teens or twenties in good health and CMV-seropositive. Sequencing used PBMCs. The chain links TRBV10-1 to TRBJ2-7; tentative D call: TRBD1 (5 bases). This chain's CDR3 is CASSESLDNSYEQYF. For the CDR3, the DNA is TGCGCCAGCAGTGAGTCGTTGGACAACTCCTACGAGCAGTACTTC.